This is a list of T cell receptor beta chains from one sample in a study of blood T cells in healthy people across ages. Using its own MiXCR run on the 5' RACE reads, TCRdb lists one record per CDR3 protein. The data show roughly 800,000 distinct CDR3 sequences, about 53% seen once. The sequenced sample consisted of blood. Receptors were obtained from an elderly man in good health. CDR3s leave out the opening cysteine and the closing phenylalanine or tryptophan. The order of the fields is J gene, V gene, CDR3 protein.

>TRBJ2-7|TRBV12-3/TRBV12-4
ASSFSSIGSYEQY
>TRBJ2-3|TRBV20-1
SARDRDRGNADTQY
>TRBJ2-3|TRBV20-1
SAGTSGRTDTQY
>TRBJ2-5|TRBV6-5
ASSYSMLAGVITQY
>TRBJ1-2|TRBV3-1
ASSQVRRTGIDYGYT
>TRBJ2-3|TRBV20-1
SAEGAGSADTQY
>TRBJ1-1|TRBV29-1
SVGTGQNTEAF
>TRBJ2-1|TRBV20-1
SARDRQRGVSYNEQF
>TRBJ1-2|TRBV10-2
ASSVAPNEGYGYT
>TRBJ2-3|TRBV20-1
SATPSGGDRYAY
>TRBJ1-6|TRBV2
ASSEALSPELGSPLH
>TRBJ2-7|TRBV5-1
ASSPDSYSYGQY
>TRBJ2-5|TRBV3-1
ASSPPGTSGRKTQY
>TRBJ2-5|TRBV20-1
SARLFRFGVYQETQY
>TRBJ1-3|TRBV25-1
ASSECLPPPQETRNTIY
>TRBJ2-1|TRBV5-1
ASSLVASGYNEQF
>TRBJ2-1|TRBV20-1
SARVGGLAGGLIYEQF
>TRBJ1-4|TRBV25-1
ASSAQGLGEKLF
>TRBJ2-1|TRBV6-6
ASRPDRLGTNEQF
>TRBJ1-1|TRBV6-5
ASSVPARNTEAF
>TRBJ2-1|TRBV20-1
SARPGTSGGSYNEQF
>TRBJ2-3|TRBV7-3
ASSSRAGRTDTQY
>TRBJ1-2|TRBV27
ASSLSLNYGYT
>NA|TRBV9
ASSVGVGTSYEQY
>TRBJ2-1|TRBV3-1
ASSQGQDYNEQF
>TRBJ2-7|TRBV18
ASSPVEGYEQY
>TRBJ2-7|TRBV2
AIRTGWTYEQY
>TRBJ2-7|TRBV6-5
ASSFSWTSGAYEQY
>TRBJ2-7|TRBV7-9
ASSLTPSGGSYEQY
>TRBJ2-5|TRBV7-2
ASRGRTSGSQETQY
>TRBJ2-1|TRBV27
AGSLGTGVYNEQF
>TRBJ1-2|TRBV7-9
ASSLAVDRDGYT
>TRBJ2-5|TRBV5-5
ASSGAGTSGGKTQY
>TRBJ2-4|TRBV12-3/TRBV12-4
ASSIGGAKNIQY
>TRBJ2-7|TRBV29-1
SVAASGRTYEQY
>TRBJ2-3|TRBV6-4
ASKRGQGGDTQY
>TRBJ1-4|TRBV28
AGGRVDEKLF
>TRBJ2-7|TRBV20-1
SAPGQGESEQY
>TRBJ2-7|TRBV29-1
SVQGLVSEQY
>TRBJ2-1|TRBV15
ATSRDQAGSAGEQF
>TRBJ2-1|TRBV10-3
AISERADSYNEQF
>NA|TRBV5-6
ASSHGTGDEQY
>TRBJ2-5|TRBV29-1
SVGWTGQETQY
>TRBJ2-6|TRBV6-5
ASSHQGQGARGANVLT
>TRBJ2-5|TRBV12-3/TRBV12-4
ASSGGADLETQY
>TRBJ2-2|TRBV27
ASSPRTSGNTGELF
>TRBJ1-2|TRBV6-6
ASSYSQQGALISGYT
>TRBJ2-2|TRBV7-6
ASSLVGTGATGELF
>TRBJ1-1|TRBV5-1
ASSPGDRTNTEAF